This T cell receptor (delta chain) originates from a study of γδ T cells in repeated Plasmodium falciparum infection. Overall study context: Each infection was followed by sampling at 21 days, plus baseline and some pre-infection draws.

TCRdb redid the clone calls on the multiplex PCR reads with CATT. The sample carries around 49,000 delta-chain clones, 1.9% recorded once. The clonotype originates from a pool of human donors (malaria-infected and uninfected, not separated). The sample taken for sequencing was gamma-delta T cells from blood.

CDR3 residues: CALGESSYLVWGIFHTDKPIF. In DNA, the CDR3 is TGTGCTCTTGGGGAATCTTCCTACCTTGTATGGGGGATCTTCCACACCGATAAACCCATCTTT. The V gene corresponds to TRDV1; no J gene was called; the DNA was not used to check the table's D call, TRDD3. The germline gives CDR1 TSWWSYY, CDR2 QGS. CDR3 size: 21 residues.